This T cell receptor beta chain was identified during a study of beta chain features in type 1 diabetes. Study findings and constraints: All four CD4+ subsets from Type 1 diabetes patients carried moderately but significantly shorter TCRB CDR3s. PCR might show a preference for shorter templates, equally across patients and controls.

There are a few counts of this clone. Its antigen is unidentified. Sequenced material consisted of expressed TCRB transcripts (all of the isolated RNA was reverse transcribed). Data came from immunoSEQ multiplex PCR; TCRdb stores just in-frame clones and leaves some out. The profile shows 400,000 to 550,000 clones, about an eighth of them singletons. CDR3 length: 16 amino acids. The V gene's germline CDR1 is SGHVS and CDR2 FNYEAQ. The V and J ends lost 5 bases and 2 bases respectively, with 18 bases between them. The TCR originated in a woman aged 18-29 years in good health. The chain is built from TRBV7-6 and TRBJ2-5, with D uncertain. The source material was naive CD4+ T cells from blood. The DNA of the CDR3 is TGTGCCAGCAGCCCCGGGCCAAGGGTGAAGCAAGAGACCCAGTACTTC. Amino acid sequence: CASSPGPRVKQETQYF. Full variable domain (remainder filled in from reference TRBV7-6 and TRBJ2-5): GAGVSQSPRYKVTKRGQDVALRCDPISGHVSLYWYRQALGQGPEFLTYFNYEAQQDKSGLPNDRFSAERPEGSISTLTIQRTEQRDSAMYRCASSPGPRVKQETQYFGPGTRLLVL.